The clone carrying this T cell receptor beta chain is deemed medium-sized. At baseline, cycle 4 day 1, and cycle 7 day 1, blood was sampled. The data are from a study of OX40 agonist ivuxolimab in advanced cancers. Study-wide background: A diagnosis of hepatocellular carcinoma, melanoma, renal cell or head and neck cancer was present in dose-escalation patients.

In germline, CDR1 is ENHRY, CDR2 SYGVKD. Trimming took 8 bases from V and 8 from J, leaving 16 bases between them. The CDR3 runs to 14 residues. The table came from immunoSEQ multiplex PCR; TCRdb's copy has only in-frame clones and leaves some out. The sample gives around 68,000 clones, roughly 90% of which show up once; 1% to 1.2% is in the top ten. The sequence was collected from an adult with an advanced solid tumor such as melanoma, head and neck, liver or kidney cancer. The input for sequencing was CD4+ or CD8+ T cells sorted from blood, taken in a trial of the OX40 agonist ivuxolimab. This rearrangement joins TRBV10-3 to TRBJ1-6, with TRBD1 as a possible D gene (5 bases). The CDR3 region has the DNA TGTGCCATCCGGGACGACTCGGTCTATTCACCCCTCCACTTT. Protein sequence: CAIRDDSVYSPLHF.